Presented here are 27 T cell receptor beta chains from one specimen sequenced in a study of T cell repertoires in cytomegalovirus infection (dated by TCRdb to about 2019). These TCRs' antigens remain unknown. The data were produced on an Illumina HiSeq 1500. The raw public reads went through TCRdb reprocessing: fastp at Q25, MiXCR clone calling, in-frame beta chains kept. A single entry per CDR3 protein holds the most common genes and DNA from its merged rows. This sample lists 150,000 or so distinct CDR3 sequences; about 32% were detected once. The ten largest account for around half of the sample. Read against the paper, the sample's treatment or condition label means: in vitro stimulation with specific CMV peptide epitopes to enrich CMV-specific T cells. The sequencing here drew on CD8+ T cells from cultured PBMCs, taken from culture after CMV antigen stimulation. The receptors were sampled from a human donor in good health (CMV status not recorded). Some clones in this sample may be carry-over from other donors' samples.

This clonotype has a count of ten or more. The rearrangement links TRBV28 to TRBJ1-4, with 9 nucleotides matching TRBD1. From germline, CDR1 is MDHEN and CDR2 SYDVKM. This CDR3 is built from 15 residues. The trim removed 5 bases at V and 4 bases at J, leaving 5 bases unmatched. CDR3 region: CASSLPGQGNEKLFF. The CDR3 DNA reads as TGTGCCAGCAGTCTTCCGGGACAGGGTAATGAAAAACTGTTTTTT. The full variable domain, rest sourced from reference TRBV28 and TRBJ1-4, is DVKVTQSSRYLVKRTGEKVFLECVQDMDHENMFWYRQDPGLGLRLIYFSYDVKMKEKGDIPEGYSVSREKKERFSLILESASTNQTSMYLCASSLPGQGNEKLFFGSGTQLSVL.

The chain joins TRBV28 to TRBJ2-7, with 7 positions matching TRBD1. With V trimmed by 4 bases and J by 0 bases, 6 bases remained unmatched. Germline loops: CDR1 MDHEN, CDR2 SYDVKM. The CDR3 is made up of 15 amino acids. CDR3 DNA sequence: TGTGCCAGCAGTTCGGACAGGCTTATCTCCTACGAGCAGTACTTC. Its protein product is CASSSDRLISYEQYF.

With regard to this clonotype: The germline gene is not matched at one end of the junction; a read error may be the cause. J is TRBJ1-1 and V is TRBV12-3 or TRBV12-4, with D tentatively TRBD1 (5 bases). This CDR3 region has 15 residues. CDR3 in amino acids: CASSLGVYGNTEAFF. In nucleotides, the CDR3 is TGTGCCAGCAGCTTAGGGGTTTACGGGAACACTGAAGCTTTCTTT.

The V and J genes are TRBV7-9 and TRBJ2-7, with D unresolved. The CDR3 has 13 amino acids. The V gene's germline CDR1 is SEHNR and CDR2 FQNEAQ (reference sequence). Trimming removed 0 bases from V and 7 bases from J, with 10 bases in between. In DNA form, the CDR3 reads TGTGCCAGCAGCTTAGCGTGGGTAGGTGAGCAGTACTTC. This encodes CASSLAWVGEQYF.

The chain couples TRBV20-1 to TRBJ2-7, with TRBD2 matching 8 bases. The CDR3 runs 14 residues. V gave up 2 bases and J gave up 3 bases; unmatched junction bases: 6. Per the germline V gene, CDR1 is DFQATT and CDR2 is SNEGSKA (reference sequence). The CDR3 DNA follows: TGCAGTGCTAGAAGTGTCGCGGGGGGCTACGAGCAGTACTTC. It codes for CSARSVAGGYEQYF.

This clonotype was observed many times. The chain combines TRBV4-1 with TRBJ2-7; 9 bases align to TRBD1. The CDR3 spans 15 residues. The ends lost 5 bases at V and 3 bases at J; junction bases unmatched: 8. Germline lookup yields CDR1 MGHRA and CDR2 YSYEKL. The CDR3 DNA reads as TGCGCCAGCAGCTACTCCGGGACAGGGAACTACGAGCAGTACTTC. Translation gives CASSYSGTGNYEQYF.

The J gene is TRBJ1-1, the V gene TRBV12-3 or TRBV12-4; 12 bases align to TRBD1. The CDR3 totals 16 residues. The V segment lost 6 bases and the J segment 2 bases; nucleotides outside the gene matches: 7. The CDR3 coding sequence is TGTGCCAGCAGAGGTAGGGACAGGGGGCCTAACACTGAAGCTTTCTTT. Encoded protein: CASRGRDRGPNTEAFF.

This clonotype was seen more than once but under ten times. This chain links TRBV12-3 or TRBV12-4 with TRBJ2-5, with D unclear. V lost 6 bases, J lost 5 bases, and 7 bases lay in between. The CDR3 has 11 residues. CDR3 loop: CASSFSETQYF. The CDR3 DNA is TGTGCCAGCAGCTTCAGTGAGACCCAGTACTTC.

This chain uses TRBV4-1 with TRBJ1-1, with D tentatively TRBD1 (6 bases). The CDR3 runs to 13 residues. CDR1 and CDR2 from the germline V gene are MGHRA and YSYEKL. V was cut by 8 bases and J by 2 bases, with 12 bases left in between. This chain's CDR3 is CASLGTPNTEAFF. The CDR3 DNA sequence: TGCGCCAGCCTTGGGACACCAAACACTGAAGCTTTCTTT.

This clonotype was seen repeatedly, ten times or more. The rearrangement uses TRBV6-1 and TRBJ2-7, with D possibly TRBD1 on 5 matching bases. The CDR3 consists of 19 residues. Germline lookup yields CDR1 MNHNS and CDR2 SASEGT. The germline V and J ends were trimmed by 7 bases and 2 bases, with 30 bases remaining between them. The DNA of the CDR3 is TGTGCCAGCATTCTAATCCTCAGGGTCCTCCAGGGTATCCCCTACGAGCAGTACTTC. Translation gives CASILILRVLQGIPYEQYF.

This clonotype turned up a few times. This chain links TRBV12-3 or TRBV12-4 with TRBJ2-5, with D possibly TRBD1 on 6 matching bases. This CDR3 is built from 12 residues. The V gene lost 5 bases and the J gene lost 7 bases, with 11 bases spanning the gap. The chain's CDR3 is CASSDNRVTQYF. The DNA of the CDR3 is TGTGCCAGCAGTGACAACAGGGTGACCCAGTACTTC.

In DNA form, the CDR3 reads TGTGCCAGCTTTTACGGGACAGGATCAGAGACCCAGTACTTC. Translation gives CASFYGTGSETQYF. The chain employs TRBV2 and TRBJ2-5, with 8 bases matching TRBD1. J gave up 4 bases and V 8 bases, and 9 bases lay outside the gene matches. Germline loops: CDR1 SNHLY, CDR2 FYNNEI. This CDR3 comprises 14 residues. The entire variable domain, with the rest obtained from reference TRBV2 and TRBJ2-5, is as follows: EPEVTQTPSHQVTQMGQEVILRCVPISNHLYFYWYRQILGQKVEFLVSFYNNEISEKSEIFDDQFSVERPDGSNFTLKIRSTKLEDSAMYFCASFYGTGSETQYFGPGTRLLVL.

This clonotype was counted between two and nine times. The chain carries TRBV28 and TRBJ2-7, with 7 bases that match TRBD2. Trimming cost V 7 bases and J 1 base; bases outside gene matches: 10. Germline V gene data show CDR1 as MDHEN and CDR2 as SYDVKM. The CDR3 consists of 15 residues. The CDR3 loop reads CASTNPVGGSYEQYF. CDR3 nucleotides: TGTGCCAGCACCAACCCAGTGGGGGGGTCCTACGAGCAGTACTTC.

Ten or more counts support this clonotype. The rearrangement links TRBV7-6 to TRBJ2-5; 12 positions match TRBD1. This CDR3 is built from 18 residues. Germline-derived CDR1 and CDR2 are SGHVS and FNYEAQ. After removal of 5 bases from V and 4 bases from J, the junction contained 14 bases not matched to a gene. The CDR3 sequence: CASSPWAGQGAYGETQYF. In DNA, the CDR3 is TGTGCCAGCAGCCCCTGGGCGGGACAGGGGGCTTATGGAGAGACCCAGTACTTC.

V gene TRBV6-1 combines with J gene TRBJ1-5, with TRBD1 as a possible D gene (6 bases). Germline values: CDR1 MNHNS, CDR2 SASEGT. The V and J ends lost 6 bases and 5 bases respectively, with 11 bases between them. This CDR3 contains 13 residues. CDR3 in amino acids: CASRKGGHQPQHF. In DNA form, the CDR3 reads TGTGCCAGCAGGAAGGGGGGCCATCAGCCCCAGCATTTT.

This sequence joins TRBV27 and TRBJ1-4; a possible D gene is TRBD1 (5 bases). Germline values: CDR1 MNHEY, CDR2 SMNVEV (reference sequence). V was trimmed by 3 bases and J by 6 bases, leaving 14 bases between them. CDR3 length: 15 residues. CDR3 sequence: CASSFLPVGDEKLFF. As DNA, the CDR3 is TGTGCCAGCAGTTTTCTTCCCGTGGGGGATGAAAAACTGTTTTTT.

The rearrangement links TRBV6-6 to TRBJ2-1; a possible D gene is TRBD1 (5 bases). Germline V lookup: CDR1 MNHNY, CDR2 SVGAGI (reference sequence). V shed 3 bases and J shed 12 bases, with 12 bases lying between them. The CDR3 is made up of 12 amino acids. The CDR3 nucleotides are TGTGCCAGCAGTTATGGACATTTTAGGCAGTTCTTC. As protein: CASSYGHFRQFF.

This clonotype came up many times. V gene TRBV7-2 combines with J gene TRBJ2-7, with 7 bases lining up with TRBD1. The trim removed 2 bases at V and 7 bases at J, leaving 11 bases unmatched. This CDR3 has 15 residues. CDR1 and CDR2 (germline): SGHTA, FQGNSA. DNA for the CDR3: TGTGCCAGCAGCTTACCTCGACAGGGCCAGGGGGAGCAGTACTTC. The encoded protein is CASSLPRQGQGEQYF.

This clonotype has just a few counts. The rearrangement joins TRBV27 to TRBJ1-2; D is unclear. V shed 3 bases and J shed 0 bases, with 5 bases lying between them. The CDR3 sequence is 13 residues long. Germline CDR1 is MNHEY and CDR2 is SMNVEV (reference sequence). For the CDR3, the DNA is TGTGCCAGCAGTTTCGGGACTAACTATGGCTACACCTTC. Translated: CASSFGTNYGYTF.

The sample holds a few counts of this clonotype. The DNA of the CDR3 is TGTGCCAGCAGCGCAGAGGGGGGTAAAGAGACCCAGTACTTC. Protein product: CASSAEGGKETQYF. The rearrangement links TRBV9 to TRBJ2-5, with D possibly called TRBD1 or TRBD2 (6 bases each). Germline V CDR1 and CDR2: SGDLS, YYNGEE. CDR3 length: 14 amino acids. Trimming pared 3 bases from V and 3 bases from J, leaving 12 bases between.

Only a few counts were recorded for this clonotype. The J gene is TRBJ2-3, the V gene TRBV7-8; TRBD1 or TRBD2 may be the D gene (5 bases each). This CDR3 is 14 amino acids long. Looked up from germline, CDR1 is SGHVS and CDR2 is FQNEAQ. V shed 4 bases and J shed 2 bases, with 10 bases lying between them. CDR3 loop: CASSSIGATDTQYF. The CDR3 DNA follows: TGTGCCAGCAGCTCAATCGGGGCCACAGATACGCAGTATTTT.

This clonotype was observed a handful of times. The chain joins TRBV6-5 to TRBJ2-5; 8 bases line up with TRBD2. J gave up 5 bases and V 5 bases, and 10 bases lay outside the gene matches. Germline V gene sequence: CDR1 MNHEY, CDR2 SVGAGI. CDR3 length equals 15 residues. The CDR3 region is CASSTGTSLEETQYF. The CDR3 DNA follows: TGTGCCAGCAGTACCGGGACTAGTCTTGAGGAGACCCAGTACTTC.

The V and J genes are TRBV28 and TRBJ1-1; 9 positions agree with TRBD1. CDR3 size: 16 residues. CDR1 MDHEN and CDR2 SYDVKM come from the germline V gene. J lost 3 bases, V lost 10 bases, and 15 bases had no gene match. The CDR3 is CATGDRAWGTYTEAFF. The CDR3 DNA follows: TGTGCCACCGGGGACAGGGCGTGGGGGACTTACACTGAAGCTTTCTTT.

This clonotype was detected only once. A clone one base away is much larger, so this may be a read error. The V and J genes are TRBV6-1 and TRBJ2-1, with D hard to call. This CDR3 has 16 amino acids. Germline assignment: CDR1 MNHNS and CDR2 SASEGT. The CDR3 bases are TGTACCAGCAGTTCCTTCCGGGTCCTCAGCTCCAATGAGCAGTTCTTC. Translation: CTSSSFRVLSSNEQFF.

This clonotype has a handful of counts. This chain links TRBV28 with TRBJ1-1; 8 nucleotides agree with TRBD1. CDR1 and CDR2 (germline): MDHEN, SYDVKM. This CDR3 region has 16 residues. The V gene end was trimmed by 7 bases and the J gene end by 5 bases; junction bases not matched to a gene: 15. This CDR3 reads CASTLGTGFTRTEAFF. Written as DNA, the CDR3 is TGTGCCAGCACCTTGGGGACAGGTTTTACGAGGACTGAAGCTTTCTTT.

This clonotype was detected only a few times. The J gene is TRBJ1-6, the V gene TRBV2; D is undetermined. The V end lost 2 bases, the J end lost 5 bases, and 10 bases lay between the germline ends. The CDR3 has 15 amino acids. Germline-derived CDR1 and CDR2 are SNHLY and FYNNEI. The CDR3 nucleotides are TGTGCCAGCAGTGAAATTCTCTCTGATAATTCACCCCTCCACTTT. This sequence encodes CASSEILSDNSPLHF.

The chain uses TRBV6-5 and TRBJ1-1; D gene uncertain. V gave up 0 bases and J gave up 4 bases, with 6 bases separating them. Germline CDR1 is MNHEY and CDR2 is SVGAGI. CDR3 size: 13 residues. The CDR3 reads CASSYSISTEAFF. As DNA, the CDR3 is TGTGCCAGCAGTTACTCGATTTCCACTGAAGCTTTCTTT.